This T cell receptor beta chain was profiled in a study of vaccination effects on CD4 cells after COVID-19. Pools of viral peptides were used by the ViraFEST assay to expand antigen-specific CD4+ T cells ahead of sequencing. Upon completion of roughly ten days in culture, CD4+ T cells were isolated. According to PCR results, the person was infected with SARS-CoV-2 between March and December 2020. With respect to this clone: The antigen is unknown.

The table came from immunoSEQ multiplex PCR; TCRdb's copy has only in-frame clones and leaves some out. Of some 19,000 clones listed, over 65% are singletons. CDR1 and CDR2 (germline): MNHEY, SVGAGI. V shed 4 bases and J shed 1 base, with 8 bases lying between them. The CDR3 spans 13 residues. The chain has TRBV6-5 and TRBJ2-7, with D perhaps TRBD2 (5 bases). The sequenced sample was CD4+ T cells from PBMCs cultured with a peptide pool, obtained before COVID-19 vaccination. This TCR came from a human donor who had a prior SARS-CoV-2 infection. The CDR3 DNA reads TGTGCCAGCAGTTCACGGAGGTCCTACGAGCAGTACTTC. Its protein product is CASSSRRSYEQYF.